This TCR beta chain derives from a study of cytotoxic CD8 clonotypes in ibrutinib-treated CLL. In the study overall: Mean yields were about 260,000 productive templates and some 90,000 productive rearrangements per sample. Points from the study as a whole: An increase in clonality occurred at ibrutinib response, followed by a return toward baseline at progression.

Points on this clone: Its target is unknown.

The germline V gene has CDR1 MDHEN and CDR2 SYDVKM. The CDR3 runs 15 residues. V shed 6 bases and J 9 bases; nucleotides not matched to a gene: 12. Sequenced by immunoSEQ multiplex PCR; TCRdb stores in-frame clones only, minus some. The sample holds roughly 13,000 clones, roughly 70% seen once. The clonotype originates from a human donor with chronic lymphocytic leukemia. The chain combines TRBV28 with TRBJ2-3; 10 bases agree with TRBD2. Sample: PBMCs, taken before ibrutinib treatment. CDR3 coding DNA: TGTGCCAGCAGACCCGGGGTAGCGGGAGGTGTGACGCAGTATTTT. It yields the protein CASRPGVAGGVTQYF.